Listed below are T cell receptor beta chains from one sample, sequenced in a study of T cells in Graves' hyperthyroidism and ophthalmopathy. TCRdb reanalysed the multiplex PCR reads using MiXCR and keeps one entry per CDR3 protein. The table includes about half a million distinct CDR3 sequences, around 24% detected once. The specimen was blood. These receptors all stem from a woman in her twenties or thirties with Graves' ophthalmopathy. CDR3s include the opening cysteine and the closing phenylalanine or tryptophan. The D gene is left open where the match is weak. A row's size may be missing; if present it is once, few, many or a size class.

J gene,clone size,V gene,D gene,CDR3 DNA,CDR3 protein
TRBJ1-5,many,TRBV7-8,-,TGTGCCAGCAGCTTAATTTCAGGGGATCAGCCCCAGCATTTT,CASSLISGDQPQHF
TRBJ1-2,many,TRBV6-5,-,TGTGCCAGCAGTTACGGGGACCGTAACTATGGCTACACCTTC,CASSYGDRNYGYTF
TRBJ1-6,-,TRBV24-1,-,TGTGCCACCTGGACCACTTCGGGTGCAGGGCCCTATAATTCACCCCTCCACTTT,CATWTTSGAGPYNSPLHF
TRBJ2-5,-,TRBV19,-,TGTGCCAGCAAGAAGAACAGGGTCGTGGAGACCCAGTACTTC,CASKKNRVVETQYF
TRBJ2-3,many,TRBV6-2/TRBV6-3,-,TGTGCCAGCAGTTACCCTCCATTACAGTATTTT,CASSYPPLQYF
TRBJ2-5,many,TRBV20-1,-,TGCAGTGCTAGAGACCGGGCCAGAGGGGAGACCCAGTACTTC,CSARDRARGETQYF
TRBJ2-7,many,TRBV20-1,TRBD2,TGCAGTGCCACCGGGACTAGCGGGGCCGAGCAGTACTTC,CSATGTSGAEQYF
TRBJ2-5,many,TRBV19,-,TGTGCCAGTACTCCACCTGGGACACCGAACCAAGAGACCCAGTACTTC,CASTPPGTPNQETQYF
TRBJ2-5,many,TRBV28,-,TGTGCCAGCACTCTGGGGGAGTCAGAGACCCAGTACTTC,CASTLGESETQYF
TRBJ1-2,-,TRBV6-1,TRBD1,TGTGCCAGCAGGGACGGGACAGGGAGCTATGGCTACACCTTC,CASRDGTGSYGYTF
TRBJ1-5,-,TRBV28,-,TGTGCCAGCACCCCCCGAAGGCTCACGAGGGTCAATCAGCCCCAGCATTTT,CASTPRRLTRVNQPQHF
TRBJ1-1,-,TRBV6-1,-,TGTGCCAGCAGTGAAAGGTCAGGACAGCCACAGAGCACTGAAGCTTTCTTT,CASSERSGQPQSTEAFF
TRBJ2-5,many,TRBV7-2,-,TGTGCCAGCAGCTTATTTAAACAGGGTGGAGAGACCCAGTACTTC,CASSLFKQGGETQYF
TRBJ2-2,-,TRBV19,TRBD1,TGTGCCAGTAGTACCCTTGTGGTCTACGGACAGGGGGCCGGGGAGCTGTTTTTT,CASSTLVVYGQGAGELFF
TRBJ2-2,many,TRBV7-9,TRBD1,TGTGCCAGCACCAAGGGGGCGGCGAACACCGGGGAGCTGTTTTTT,CASTKGAANTGELFF
TRBJ2-1,few,TRBV7-3,TRBD1,TGTGCCAGCAGCCCCCGGACAGGGAGGAATGAGCAGTTCTTC,CASSPRTGRNEQFF
TRBJ2-5,many,TRBV12-3/TRBV12-4,-,TGTGCCAGCAGTTTTCGGGGACTCCAAGAGACCCAGTACTTC,CASSFRGLQETQYF
TRBJ1-2,-,TRBV27,-,TGTGCCAGCAGTCTAAATGGGGGGCGAGCCTATGGCTACACCTTC,CASSLNGGRAYGYTF
TRBJ1-5,many,TRBV12-3/TRBV12-4,-,TGTGCCAGCAGTCTGGAGGGGAAATGGAGCAATCAGCCCCAGCATTTT,CASSLEGKWSNQPQHF
TRBJ2-7,many,TRBV12-3/TRBV12-4,-,TGTGCCAGCAGCCGCGCGGGAACAGGGAGGGAGCAGTACTTC,CASSRAGTGREQYF
TRBJ2-2,many,TRBV28,-,TGTGCCAGTCACAGGGCCGGGGAGCTGTTTTTT,CASHRAGELFF
TRBJ1-2,-,TRBV5-1,-,TGCGCCAGCAGCTCCTCGGAGGGGACCTCTGGCTACACCTTC,CASSSSEGTSGYTF
TRBJ2-7,many,TRBV7-8,-,TGTGCCAGCAGCTGGGAGCAGGAAGGGACCTACGAGCAGTACTTC,CASSWEQEGTYEQYF
TRBJ1-5,many,TRBV10-2,TRBD1,TGCGCCAGCAGTCGACGACCGGGACAGGGGGGTCAGCCCCAGCATTTT,CASSRRPGQGGQPQHF
TRBJ2-2,many,TRBV9,-,TGTGCCAGCAGCGTAGTGCCCTCCGGGGAGCTGTTTTTT,CASSVVPSGELFF
TRBJ1-1,many,TRBV29-1,-,TGCAGCGTTGAAGAACGGGACACTGAAGCTTTCTTT,CSVEERDTEAFF